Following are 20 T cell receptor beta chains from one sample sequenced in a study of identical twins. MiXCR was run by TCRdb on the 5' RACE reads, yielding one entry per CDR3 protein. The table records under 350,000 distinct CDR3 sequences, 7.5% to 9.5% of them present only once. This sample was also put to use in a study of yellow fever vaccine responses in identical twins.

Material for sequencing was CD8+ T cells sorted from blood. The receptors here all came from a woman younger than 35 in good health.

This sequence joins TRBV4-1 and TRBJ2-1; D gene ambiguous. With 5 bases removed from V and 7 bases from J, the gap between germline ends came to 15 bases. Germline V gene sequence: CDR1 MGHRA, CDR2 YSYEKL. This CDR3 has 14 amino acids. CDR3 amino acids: CASSEIDTFNEQFF. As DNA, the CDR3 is TGCGCCAGCAGCGAAATCGACACATTTAATGAGCAGTTCTTC.

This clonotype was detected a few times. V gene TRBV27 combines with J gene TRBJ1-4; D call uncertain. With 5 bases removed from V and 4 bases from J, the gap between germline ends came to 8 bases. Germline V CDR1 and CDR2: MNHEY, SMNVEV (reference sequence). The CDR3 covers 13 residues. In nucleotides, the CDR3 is TGTGCCAGCAGTGGACTAAATAATGAAAAACTGTTTTTT. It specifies CASSGLNNEKLFF. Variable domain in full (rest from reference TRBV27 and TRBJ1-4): EAQVTQNPRYLITVTGKKLTVTCSQNMNHEYMSWYRQDPGLGLRQIYYSMNVEVTDKGDVPEGYKVSRKEKRNFPLILESPSPNQTSLYFCASSGLNNEKLFFGSGTQLSVL.

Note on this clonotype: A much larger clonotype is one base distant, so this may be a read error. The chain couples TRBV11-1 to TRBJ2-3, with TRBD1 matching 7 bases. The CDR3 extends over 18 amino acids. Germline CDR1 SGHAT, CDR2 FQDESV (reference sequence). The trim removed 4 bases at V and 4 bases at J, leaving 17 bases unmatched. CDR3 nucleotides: TGTGCCAGCAGCTCCCCGCAGGGGGTGGTTTCAAGCCCAGATACGCAGTATTTT. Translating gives CASSSPQGVVSSPDTQYF.

Here the CDR3 DNA reads TGCGCCAGCAGTGAGTACAGGGGGGATGAGCAGTACTTC. Residues: CASSEYRGDEQYF. The genes are TRBV10-1 and TRBJ2-7; 8 bases line up with TRBD1. Germline V gives CDR1 WNHNN, CDR2 SYGVQD (reference sequence). The CDR3 covers 13 residues. J lost 7 bases, V lost 1 base, and 3 bases had no gene match.

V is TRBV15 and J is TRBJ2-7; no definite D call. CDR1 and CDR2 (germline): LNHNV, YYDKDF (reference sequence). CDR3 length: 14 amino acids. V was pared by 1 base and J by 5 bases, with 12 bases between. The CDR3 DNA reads TGTGCCACCAGCAGAGGAGGCCCAAATGACGAGCAGTACTTC. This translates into CATSRGGPNDEQYF.

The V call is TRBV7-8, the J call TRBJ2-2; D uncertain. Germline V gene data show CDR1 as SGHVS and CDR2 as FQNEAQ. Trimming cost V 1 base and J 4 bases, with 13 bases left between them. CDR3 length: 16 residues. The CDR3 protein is CASSLGDGRTTGELFF. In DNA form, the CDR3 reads TGTGCCAGCAGCTTAGGAGATGGTAGAACCACCGGGGAGCTGTTTTTT.

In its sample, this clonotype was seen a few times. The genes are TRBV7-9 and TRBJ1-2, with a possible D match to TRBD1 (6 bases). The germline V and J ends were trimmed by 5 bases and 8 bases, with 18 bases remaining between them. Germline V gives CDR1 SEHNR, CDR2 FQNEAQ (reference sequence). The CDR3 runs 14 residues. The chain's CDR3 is CASSIGSGGDGYTF. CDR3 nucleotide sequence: TGTGCCAGCAGCATAGGGTCCGGGGGCGACGGCTACACCTTC.

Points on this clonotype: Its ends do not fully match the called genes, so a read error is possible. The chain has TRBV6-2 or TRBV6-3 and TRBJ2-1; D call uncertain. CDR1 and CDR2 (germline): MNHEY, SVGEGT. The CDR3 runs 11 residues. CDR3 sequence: CASTTYNQQFF. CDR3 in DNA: TGTGCCAGCACGACCTACAATCAGCAGTTCTTC.

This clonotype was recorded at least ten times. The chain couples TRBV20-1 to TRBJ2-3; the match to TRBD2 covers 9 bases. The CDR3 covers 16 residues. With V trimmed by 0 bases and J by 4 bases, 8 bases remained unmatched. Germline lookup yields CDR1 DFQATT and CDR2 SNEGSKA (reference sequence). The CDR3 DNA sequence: TGCAGTGCTAGAGATCGTGCAAGCGGGAGGTCAGATACGCAGTATTTT. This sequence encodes CSARDRASGRSDTQYF.

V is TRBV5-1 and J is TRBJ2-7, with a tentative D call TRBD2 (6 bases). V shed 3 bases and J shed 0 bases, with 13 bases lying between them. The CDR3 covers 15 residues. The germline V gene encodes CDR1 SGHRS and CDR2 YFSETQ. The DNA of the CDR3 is TGCGCCAGCAGCTACCGGGACTCGAGCTCCTACGAGCAGTACTTC. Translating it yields CASSYRDSSSYEQYF.

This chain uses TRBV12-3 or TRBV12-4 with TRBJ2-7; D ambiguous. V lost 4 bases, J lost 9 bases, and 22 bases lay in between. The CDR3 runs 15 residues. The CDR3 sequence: CASSSPAVDPPGQYF. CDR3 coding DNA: TGTGCCAGCAGTTCACCGGCAGTGGACCCTCCGGGGCAGTACTTC.

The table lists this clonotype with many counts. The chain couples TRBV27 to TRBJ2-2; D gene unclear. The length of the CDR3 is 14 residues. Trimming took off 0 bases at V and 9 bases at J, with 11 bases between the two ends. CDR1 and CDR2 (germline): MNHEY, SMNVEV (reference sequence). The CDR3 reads CASSLSRTNWELFF. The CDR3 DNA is TGTGCCAGCAGTTTATCGAGGACGAACTGGGAGCTGTTTTTT.

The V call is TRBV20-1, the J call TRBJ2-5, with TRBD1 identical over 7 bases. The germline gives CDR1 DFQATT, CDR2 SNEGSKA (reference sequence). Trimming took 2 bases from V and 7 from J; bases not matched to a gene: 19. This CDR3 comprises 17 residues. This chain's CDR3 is CSARPGTAILKLGTQYF. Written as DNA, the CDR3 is TGCAGTGCTAGACCCGGGACAGCGATCCTCAAGTTAGGGACCCAGTACTTC.

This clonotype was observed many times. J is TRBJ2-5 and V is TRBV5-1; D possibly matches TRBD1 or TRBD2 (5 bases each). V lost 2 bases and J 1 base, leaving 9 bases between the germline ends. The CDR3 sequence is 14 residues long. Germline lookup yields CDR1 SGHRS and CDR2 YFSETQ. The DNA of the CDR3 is TGCGCCAGCAGCTTTGACGGGGCCCAAGAGACCCAGTACTTC. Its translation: CASSFDGAQETQYF.

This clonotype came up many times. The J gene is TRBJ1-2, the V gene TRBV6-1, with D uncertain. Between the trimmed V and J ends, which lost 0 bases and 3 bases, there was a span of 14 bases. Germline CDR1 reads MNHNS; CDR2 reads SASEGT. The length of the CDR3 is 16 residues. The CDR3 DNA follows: TGTGCCAGCAGTGAAGCGTTAAATACCTTCGACTATGGCTACACCTTC. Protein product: CASSEALNTFDYGYTF.

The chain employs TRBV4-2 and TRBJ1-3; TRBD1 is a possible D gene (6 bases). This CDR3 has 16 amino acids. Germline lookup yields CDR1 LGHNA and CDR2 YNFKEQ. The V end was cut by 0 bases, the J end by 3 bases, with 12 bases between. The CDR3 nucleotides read TGTGCCAGCAGCCAAGAAGGGGGTTTAGGTGGAAACACCATATATTTT. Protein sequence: CASSQEGGLGGNTIYF.

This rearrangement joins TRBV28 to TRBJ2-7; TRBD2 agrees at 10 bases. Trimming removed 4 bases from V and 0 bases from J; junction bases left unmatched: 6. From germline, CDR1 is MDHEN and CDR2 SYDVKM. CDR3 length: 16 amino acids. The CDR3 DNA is TGTGCCAGCAGTTCCCTAGCGGGAGCAGGCTCCTACGAGCAGTACTTC. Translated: CASSSLAGAGSYEQYF.

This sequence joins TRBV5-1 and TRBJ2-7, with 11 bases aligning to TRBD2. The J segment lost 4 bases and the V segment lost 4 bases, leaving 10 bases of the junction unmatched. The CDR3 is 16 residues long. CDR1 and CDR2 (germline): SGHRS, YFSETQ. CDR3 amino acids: CASSPKLAGEEYEQYF. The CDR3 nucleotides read TGCGCCAGCAGCCCAAAACTAGCGGGAGAGGAATACGAGCAGTACTTC.

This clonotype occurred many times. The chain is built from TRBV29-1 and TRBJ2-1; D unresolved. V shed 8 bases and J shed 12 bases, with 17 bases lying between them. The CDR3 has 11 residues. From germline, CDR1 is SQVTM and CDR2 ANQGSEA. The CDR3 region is CSCLQAAWQFF. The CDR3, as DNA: TGCAGCTGCTTACAAGCTGCATGGCAGTTCTTC.

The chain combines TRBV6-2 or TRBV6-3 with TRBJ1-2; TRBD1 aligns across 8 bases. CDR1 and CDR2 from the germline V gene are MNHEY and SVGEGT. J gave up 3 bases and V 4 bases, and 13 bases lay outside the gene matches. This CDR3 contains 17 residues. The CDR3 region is CASSSGYGQGLDYGYTF. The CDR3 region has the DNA TGTGCCAGCAGTTCCGGTTACGGACAGGGTTTGGACTATGGCTACACCTTC.